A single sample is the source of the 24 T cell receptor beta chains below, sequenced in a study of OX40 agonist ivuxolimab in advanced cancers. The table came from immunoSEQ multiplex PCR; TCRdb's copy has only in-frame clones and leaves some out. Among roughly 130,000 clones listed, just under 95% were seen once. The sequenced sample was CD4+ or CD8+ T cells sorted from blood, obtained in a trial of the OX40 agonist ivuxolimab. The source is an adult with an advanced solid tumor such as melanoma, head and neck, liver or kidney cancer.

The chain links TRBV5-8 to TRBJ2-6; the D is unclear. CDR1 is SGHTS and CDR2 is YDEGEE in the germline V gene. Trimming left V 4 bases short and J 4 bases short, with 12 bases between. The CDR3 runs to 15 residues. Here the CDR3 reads CASSRRGTGANVLTF. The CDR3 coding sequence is TGTGCCAGCAGCCGTAGAGGTACCGGGGCCAACGTCCTGACTTTC.

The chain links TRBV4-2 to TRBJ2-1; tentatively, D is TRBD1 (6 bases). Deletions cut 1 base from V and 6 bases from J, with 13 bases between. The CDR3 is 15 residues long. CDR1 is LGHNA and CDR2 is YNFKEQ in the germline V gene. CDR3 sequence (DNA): TGTGCCAGCAGCCAAGGAACAGGGAGTCTCAATGAGCAGTTCTTC. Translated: CASSQGTGSLNEQFF.

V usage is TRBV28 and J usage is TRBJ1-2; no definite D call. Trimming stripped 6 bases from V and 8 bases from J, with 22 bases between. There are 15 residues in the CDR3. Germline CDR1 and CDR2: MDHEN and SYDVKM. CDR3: CASSSGSGSSPGYTF. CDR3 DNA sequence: TGTGCCAGCAGCTCCGGCAGTGGCAGCTCCCCCGGCTACACCTTC.

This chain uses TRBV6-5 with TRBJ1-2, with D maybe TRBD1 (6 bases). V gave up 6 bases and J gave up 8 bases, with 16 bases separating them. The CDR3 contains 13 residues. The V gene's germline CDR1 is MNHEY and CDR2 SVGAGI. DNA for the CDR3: TGTGCCAGCAGCAGGACAGATCGGGAGGGCTACACCTTC. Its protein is CASSRTDREGYTF.

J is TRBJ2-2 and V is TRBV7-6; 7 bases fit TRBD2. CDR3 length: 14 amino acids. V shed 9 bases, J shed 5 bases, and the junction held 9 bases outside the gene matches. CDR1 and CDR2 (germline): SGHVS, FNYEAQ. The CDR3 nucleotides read TGTGCCAGTGAGGGGAGGGCCGGGACCGGGGAGCTGTTTTTT. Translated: CASEGRAGTGELFF.

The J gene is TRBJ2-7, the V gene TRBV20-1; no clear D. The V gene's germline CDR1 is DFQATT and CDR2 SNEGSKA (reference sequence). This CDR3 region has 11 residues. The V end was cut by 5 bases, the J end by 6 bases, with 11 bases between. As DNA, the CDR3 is TGCAGTGCTGGACCCTACGGCGAGCAGTACTTC. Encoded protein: CSAGPYGEQYF.

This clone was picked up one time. Here the CDR3 DNA reads TGTGCCTGGAGTCTACAGGGGCCGATACATAATTCACCCCTCCACTTT. Translated: CAWSLQGPIHNSPLHF. This chain uses TRBV30 with TRBJ1-6; 7 nucleotides agree with TRBD1. Trimming took 2 bases from V and 5 from J; bases not matched to a gene: 9. The germline V gene encodes CDR1 GTSNPN and CDR2 SVGIG (reference sequence). This CDR3 comprises 16 residues.

CDR3 region: CASSLARTNTYEQYF. CDR3 nucleotide sequence: TGTGCCAGCAGCTTAGCCCGTACGAATACCTACGAGCAGTACTTC. V and J are TRBV7-2 and TRBJ2-5, with no clear D. Near its end, the DNA agrees better with TRBJ2-7, so the J call may be wrong. The CDR3 runs 15 residues. CDR1 SGHTA and CDR2 FQGNSA come from the germline V gene.

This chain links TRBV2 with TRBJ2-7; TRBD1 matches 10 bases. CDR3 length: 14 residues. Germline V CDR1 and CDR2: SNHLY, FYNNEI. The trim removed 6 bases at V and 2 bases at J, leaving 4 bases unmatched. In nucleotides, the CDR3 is TGTGCCAGCAGGGACAGGGGGGGGCCCTACGAGCAGTACTTC. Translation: CASRDRGGPYEQYF.

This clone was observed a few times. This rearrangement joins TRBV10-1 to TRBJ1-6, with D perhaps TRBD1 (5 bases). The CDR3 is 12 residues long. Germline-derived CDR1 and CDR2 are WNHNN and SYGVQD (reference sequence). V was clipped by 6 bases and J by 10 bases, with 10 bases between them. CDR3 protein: CASSGGKSPLHF. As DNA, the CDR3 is TGCGCCAGCAGCGGGGGAAAGTCACCCCTCCACTTT.

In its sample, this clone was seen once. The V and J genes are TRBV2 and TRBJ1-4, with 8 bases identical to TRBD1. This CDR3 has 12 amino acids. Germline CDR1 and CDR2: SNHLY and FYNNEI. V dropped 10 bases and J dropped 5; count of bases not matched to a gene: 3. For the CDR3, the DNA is TGTGCCACCGGACAGGGAAATGAAAAACTGTTTTTT. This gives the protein CATGQGNEKLFF.

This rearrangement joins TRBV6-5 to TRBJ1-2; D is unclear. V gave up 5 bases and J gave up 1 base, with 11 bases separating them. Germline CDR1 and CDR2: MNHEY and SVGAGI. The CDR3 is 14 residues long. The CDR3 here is CASSLLGDNYGYTF. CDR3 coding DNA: TGTGCCAGCAGTCTCCTGGGTGATAACTATGGCTACACCTTC.

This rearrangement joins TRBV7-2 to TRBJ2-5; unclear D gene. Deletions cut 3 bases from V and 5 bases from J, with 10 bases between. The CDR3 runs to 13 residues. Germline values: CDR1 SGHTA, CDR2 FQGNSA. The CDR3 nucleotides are TGTGCCAGCAGCTTTCCCACCGGCGAGACCCAGTACTTC. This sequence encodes CASSFPTGETQYF.

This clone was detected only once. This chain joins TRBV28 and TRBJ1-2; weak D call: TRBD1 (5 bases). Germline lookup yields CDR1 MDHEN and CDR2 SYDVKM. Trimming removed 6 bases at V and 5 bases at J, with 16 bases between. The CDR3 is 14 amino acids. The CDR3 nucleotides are TGTGCCAGCAGCGAGGACGTGGGGGGATATGGCTACACCTTC. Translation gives CASSEDVGGYGYTF.

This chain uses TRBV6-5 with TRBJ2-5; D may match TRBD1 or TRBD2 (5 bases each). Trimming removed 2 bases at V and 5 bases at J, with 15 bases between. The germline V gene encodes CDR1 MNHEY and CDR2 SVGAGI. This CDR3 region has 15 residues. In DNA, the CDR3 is TGTGCCAGCAGTTACGGAATGGGGGTCGGTGAGACCCAGTACTTC. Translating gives CASSYGMGVGETQYF.

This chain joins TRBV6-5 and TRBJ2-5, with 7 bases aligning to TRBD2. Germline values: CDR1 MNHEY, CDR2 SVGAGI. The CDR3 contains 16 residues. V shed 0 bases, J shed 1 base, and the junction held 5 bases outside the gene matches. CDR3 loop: CASSYSGGEGQETQYF. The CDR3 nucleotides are TGTGCCAGCAGTTACTCGGGGGGGGAGGGCCAAGAGACCCAGTACTTC.

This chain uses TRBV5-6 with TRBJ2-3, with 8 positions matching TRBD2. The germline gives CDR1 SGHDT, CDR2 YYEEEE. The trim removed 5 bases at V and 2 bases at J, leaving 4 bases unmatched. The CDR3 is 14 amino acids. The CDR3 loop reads CASRVSGATDTQYF. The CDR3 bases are TGTGCCAGCAGGGTTAGCGGGGCCACAGATACGCAGTATTTT.

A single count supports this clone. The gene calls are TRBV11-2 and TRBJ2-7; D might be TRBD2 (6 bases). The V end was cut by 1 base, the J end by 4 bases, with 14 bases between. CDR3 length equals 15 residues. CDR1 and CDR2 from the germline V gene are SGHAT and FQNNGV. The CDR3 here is CASSLVLGTLYEQYF. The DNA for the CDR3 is TGTGCCAGCAGCTTAGTCCTCGGGACTTTATACGAGCAGTACTTC.

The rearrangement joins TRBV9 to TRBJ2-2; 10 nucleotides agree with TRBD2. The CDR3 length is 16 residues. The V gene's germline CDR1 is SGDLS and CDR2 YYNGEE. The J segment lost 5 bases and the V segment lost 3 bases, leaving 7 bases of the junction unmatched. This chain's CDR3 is CASSALAGLSTGELFF. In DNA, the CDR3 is TGTGCCAGCAGCGCACTAGCGGGATTAAGTACCGGGGAGCTGTTTTTT.

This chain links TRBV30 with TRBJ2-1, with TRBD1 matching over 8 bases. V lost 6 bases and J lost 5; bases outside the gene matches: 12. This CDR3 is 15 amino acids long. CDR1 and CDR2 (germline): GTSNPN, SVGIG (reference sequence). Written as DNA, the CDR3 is TGTGCCTGTGCTCAGACAGGGGATCCCGACAATGAGCAGTTCTTC. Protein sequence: CACAQTGDPDNEQFF. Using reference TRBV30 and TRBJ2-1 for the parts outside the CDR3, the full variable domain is SQTIHQWPATLVQPVGSPLSLECTVEGTSNPNLYWYRQAAGRGLQLLFYSVGIGQISSEVPQNLSASRPQDRQFILSSKKLLLSDSGFYLCACAQTGDPDNEQFFGPGTRLTVL.

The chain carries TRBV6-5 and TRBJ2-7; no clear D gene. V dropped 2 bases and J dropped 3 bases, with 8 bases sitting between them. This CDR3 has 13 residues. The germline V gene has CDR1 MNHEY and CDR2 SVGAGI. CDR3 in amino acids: CASSYGEHYEQYF. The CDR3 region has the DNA TGTGCCAGCAGTTACGGGGAACACTACGAGCAGTACTTC.

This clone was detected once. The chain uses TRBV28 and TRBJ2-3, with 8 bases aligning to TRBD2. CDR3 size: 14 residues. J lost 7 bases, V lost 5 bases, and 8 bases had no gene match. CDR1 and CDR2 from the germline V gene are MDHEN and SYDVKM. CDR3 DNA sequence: TGTGCCAGCAGTCCTGACGGCGGGAGGAATACGCAGTATTTT. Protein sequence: CASSPDGGRNTQYF.

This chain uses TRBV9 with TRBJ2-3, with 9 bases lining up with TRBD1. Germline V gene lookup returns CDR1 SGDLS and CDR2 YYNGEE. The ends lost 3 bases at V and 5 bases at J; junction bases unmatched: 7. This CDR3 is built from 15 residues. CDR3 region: CASSAGTGFRDTQYF. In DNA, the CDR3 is TGTGCCAGCAGCGCTGGGACAGGGTTTCGAGATACGCAGTATTTT.

Written as DNA, the CDR3 is TGTGCCAGCAGCGCCCTGCCATTGGGGCCCGGGGAGCTGTTTTTT. It codes for CASSALPLGPGELFF. This chain uses TRBV9 with TRBJ2-2, with a weak D call TRBD1 (5 bases). The CDR3 contains 15 residues. Trimming removed 3 bases from V and 6 bases from J, with 15 bases in between. Germline assignment: CDR1 SGDLS and CDR2 YYNGEE.